This T cell receptor (beta chain) originates from a study of blood T cell repertoires in COVID-19 (dated by TCRdb to 2018 to 2020). For the study in its entirety: Collaborator samples came from the United States, Italy and Spain and covered acute and convalescent phases of COVID-19. The material from the prospective study consisted of cDNA or gDNA derived from T cells, B-cell-depleted T cells, or PBMCs. Subjects who had been exposed to COVID-19, were actively infected with it, or had recovered from it provided the deeply sampled blood TCRbeta repertoires that made up the dataset. A freely available public database, intended as a resource for researchers studying the immune response to SARS-CoV-2, is where the repertoires were released. The samples were drawn from the first 160 participants of the ongoing ImmuneRACE study and from some 1,300 subjects provided by 6 global collaborators. Sample metadata almost always included a de-identified subject ID, COVID-19 status, age in years and sex. Where available, HLA class I and class II types were obtained from metadata supplied by the sample provider rather than from assay-based typing.

Details on this clone: No antigen is known for it. The sample holds no much larger clone one base away, and base qualities are not on file.

In the prospective study, participants were 18 to 89 years old, resided in about two dozen geographic areas of the United States, and were enrolled through a virtual design. In the prospective study, participants were assigned to cohorts based on the clinical history participants reported in a screening survey and a study questionnaire. A participant counted as exposed if, within 2 weeks of entering the study, that participant had been in contact with someone who had a PCR-confirmed or clinician-diagnosed COVID-19 case. Mobile phlebotomists in the prospective study collected whole blood, serum and a nasopharyngeal or oropharyngeal swab from every participant. Prospective study participants could optionally give additional blood draws and questionnaires over a 2-month period. Before DNA extraction, prospective study blood samples were shipped either frozen or at room temperature. Summary of the overall study and its limitations: How much clinical and demographic metadata was included differed by source and by participant, and the metadata was provided uncurated.

TCRbeta CDR3 regions were amplified from genomic DNA by means of the immunoSEQ Assay, a bias-controlled multiplex PCR. The study's processing was this. The number of nucleated cells in each sample was estimated from the amplification of reference gene primers within the assay. Sequence reads were collapsed and filtered to measure the absolute abundance of every unique TCRbeta CDR3 rearrangement. For each sample, productive Simpson clonality was calculated by taking the square root of Simpson's diversity index across productive rearrangements. Imported from immuneACCESS, the table was reduced by TCRdb to in-frame sequences with V and J called. These copies leave out some clones; in studies compared against another copy, an unresolved V gene accounts for under half, and the cause of the remainder is not known. V, J and clone size derive from that table, while D and trimming were established from the DNA sequence. This sample gives fewer than 350,000 clones in total; around nine tenths of them show up just once. The ten largest make up approximately 1% of the sample.

Inclusive of the bounding cysteine and phenylalanine, the CDR3 is 15 residues long. Only CDR3 DNA is held: 45 bases, read in frame from base 1. For CDR1 and CDR2, the germline V gene (reference sequence) lists LNHDA and SQIVND. V trim: 6 bases; J trim: 2 bases; unmatched bases: 4. This sequence originates from a woman aged 25-40 years who had been exposed to COVID-19. The sample comprised PBMCs or T cells enriched from blood (not recorded which). The chain is made from TRBV19 and TRBJ2-1; 10 of the junction bases match TRBD2. The sequence in DNA is TGTGCCAGTAGGACCGGACTAGCGGCCTACAATGAGCAGTTCTTC. This yields the protein CASRTGLAAYNEQFF.